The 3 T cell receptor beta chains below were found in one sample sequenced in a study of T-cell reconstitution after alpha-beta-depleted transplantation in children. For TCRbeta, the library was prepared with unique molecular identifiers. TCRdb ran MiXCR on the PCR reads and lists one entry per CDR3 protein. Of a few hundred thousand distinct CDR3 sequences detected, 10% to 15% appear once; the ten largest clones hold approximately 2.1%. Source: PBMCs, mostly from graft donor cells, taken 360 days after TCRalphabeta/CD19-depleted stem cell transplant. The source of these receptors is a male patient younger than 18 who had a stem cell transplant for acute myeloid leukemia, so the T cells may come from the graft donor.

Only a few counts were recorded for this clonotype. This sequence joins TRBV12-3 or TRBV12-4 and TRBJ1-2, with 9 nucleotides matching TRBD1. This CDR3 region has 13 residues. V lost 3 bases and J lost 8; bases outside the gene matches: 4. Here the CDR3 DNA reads TGTGCCAGCAGTTTCCGGGACAGGGACGGCTACACCTTC. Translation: CASSFRDRDGYTF.

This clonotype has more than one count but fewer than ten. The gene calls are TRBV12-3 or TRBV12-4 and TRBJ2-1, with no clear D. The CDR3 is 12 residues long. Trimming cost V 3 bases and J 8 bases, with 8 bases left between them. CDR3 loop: CASSFPFHEQFF. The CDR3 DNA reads TGTGCCAGCAGTTTCCCCTTCCATGAGCAGTTCTTC.

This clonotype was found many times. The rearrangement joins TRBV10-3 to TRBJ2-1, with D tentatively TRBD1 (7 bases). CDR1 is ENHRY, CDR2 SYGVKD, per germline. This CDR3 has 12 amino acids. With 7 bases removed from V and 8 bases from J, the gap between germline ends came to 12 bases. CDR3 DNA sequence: TGTGCCATCACCTCAGGGGGGTATGAGCAGTTCTTC. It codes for CAITSGGYEQFF.